The 21 T cell receptor beta chains below were found in one sample sequenced in a study of immune reconstitution after stem cell transplant in scleroderma. TCRdb used MiXCR to reprocess the RT-PCR reads, holding one entry per CDR3 protein. The sample carries 2,500 to 3,000 distinct CDR3 sequences, 3.6% recorded once. The specimen was collected before or after autologous hematopoietic stem cell transplantation (not recorded which). These receptors originate from a human donor with systemic sclerosis.

By proportion, this clonotype is medium-sized. CDR3 residues: CASSLDGRTYTDTQYF. CDR3 bases: TGCGCCAGCAGCTTGGACGGGAGAACCTACACAGATACGCAGTATTTT. The chain is built from TRBV5-1 and TRBJ2-3; D perhaps matches TRBD2 (6 bases). The CDR3 extends over 16 amino acids. V lost 0 bases, J lost 2 bases, and 13 bases lay in between. The germline V gene encodes CDR1 SGHRS and CDR2 YFSETQ.

Comment on this clonotype: This may arise from a read error, as a much more abundant clone is one base away. The rearrangement uses TRBV20-1 and TRBJ1-4, with 10 bases aligning to TRBD1. V lost 7 bases to trimming and J lost 12 bases; unmatched junction nucleotides: 14. This CDR3 is built from 14 residues. The germline V gene has CDR1 DFQATT and CDR2 SNEGSKA (reference sequence). The CDR3 region is CSVNRRDRGLELFF. DNA for the CDR3: TGCAGTGTTAACCGCCGGGACAGGGGATTAGAACTGTTTTTT.

This clonotype rates as large. V usage is TRBV7-9 and J usage is TRBJ1-6; 11 bases agree with TRBD1. CDR1 SEHNR and CDR2 FQNEAQ come from the germline V gene (reference sequence). The CDR3 totals 15 residues. J gave up 9 bases and V 4 bases, and 5 bases lay outside the gene matches. CDR3 nucleotide sequence: TGTGCCAGCAGCTCCTGGACAGGGGGCGGTTCACCCCTCCACTTT. Protein: CASSSWTGGGSPLHF.

This chain uses TRBV6-2 or TRBV6-3 with TRBJ2-1, with D perhaps matching TRBD1 (11 bases). Germline-derived CDR1 and CDR2 are MNHEY and SVGEGT. V was pared by 10 bases and J by 1 base, with 26 bases between. CDR3 length equals 18 residues. Here the CDR3 DNA reads TGTGCCACCGGACAGGGGGCGGTAGCGGGAGGTTCCTACAATGAGCAGTTCTTC. Translated: CATGQGAVAGGSYNEQFF.

Sample share makes this clonotype medium-sized. The chain has TRBV5-1 and TRBJ2-1; the match to TRBD2 covers 10 bases. The germline V gene encodes CDR1 SGHRS and CDR2 YFSETQ. V shed 5 bases, J shed 4 bases, and the junction held 3 bases outside the gene matches. This CDR3 has 14 residues. CDR3 amino acids: CASRTSGLYNEQFF. CDR3 bases: TGCGCCAGCAGGACTAGCGGGTTATACAATGAGCAGTTCTTC. The entire variable domain, with the rest obtained from reference TRBV5-1 and TRBJ2-1, is as follows: KAGVTQTPRYLIKTRGQQVTLSCSPISGHRSVSWYQQTPGQGLQFLFEYFSETQRNKGNFPGRFSGRQFSNSRSEMNVSTLELGDSALYLCASRTSGLYNEQFFGPGTRLTVL.

This clonotype is judged medium-sized (0.01 to 0.1%). The chain couples TRBV5-1 to TRBJ1-2; possible D gene TRBD1, 6 bases. The CDR3 contains 14 residues. In germline, CDR1 is SGHRS, CDR2 YFSETQ. V gave up 2 bases and J gave up 2 bases, with 10 bases separating them. CDR3 sequence: CASSFRQDNYGYTF. The CDR3 region has the DNA TGCGCCAGCAGCTTCCGACAGGACAACTATGGCTACACCTTC.

By share, this clonotype ranks as medium-sized. The chain recombines TRBV6-6 with TRBJ1-1, with D possibly matching TRBD1 (6 bases). Trimming stripped 6 bases from V and 7 bases from J, with 18 bases between. This CDR3 region has 14 residues. Germline CDR1 MNHNY, CDR2 SVGAGI (reference sequence). For the CDR3, the DNA is TGTGCCAGCAGAGAGACAGGACGGGTTAATGAAGCTTTCTTT. Residues: CASRETGRVNEAFF.

Concerning this clonotype: A much larger clone lies a single base off, so this may be a read error. The rearrangement uses TRBV29-1 and TRBJ2-1; D perhaps matches TRBD1 (6 bases). The ends were cut back, 7 bases at V and 5 bases at J, with 18 bases in the middle. The germline V gene encodes CDR1 SQVTM and CDR2 ANQGSEA. This CDR3 is built from 14 residues. CDR3 DNA sequence: TGCAGCGGCGATTCCGGGAAGGGGGACAATGAGCAGTTCTTC. Amino acids: CSGDSGKGDNEQFF.

This clonotype was seen just once. A much larger clone lies a single base off, so this may be a read error. The gene calls are TRBV3-1 and TRBJ2-7; TRBD1 matches at 7 bases. CDR3 length equals 14 residues. Germline values: CDR1 LGHDT, CDR2 YNNKEL (reference sequence). The trim removed 5 bases at V and 3 bases at J, leaving 7 bases unmatched. The CDR3 is CASSSGTARYEQYF. The CDR3, as DNA: TGTGCCAGCAGCAGTGGGACAGCCCGCTACGAGCAGTACTTC.

This clonotype rates as medium-sized (0.01 to 0.1%). V and J are TRBV20-1 and TRBJ2-1; TRBD2 matches at 10 bases. The CDR3 loop spans 17 amino acids. From germline, CDR1 is DFQATT and CDR2 SNEGSKA (reference sequence). J lost 2 bases, V lost 6 bases, and 13 bases had no gene match. DNA for the CDR3: TGCAGTGCCCAGGAGGCTAGCGGGAGTGTTCCCTACAATGAGCAGTTCTTC. Its translation: CSAQEASGSVPYNEQFF.

This clonotype is labeled as medium-sized. The chain links TRBV4-1 to TRBJ1-5; D is ambiguous. Germline CDR1 is MGHRA and CDR2 is YSYEKL. This CDR3 comprises 15 residues. Trimming pared 0 bases from V and 1 base from J, leaving 7 bases between. DNA for the CDR3: TGCGCCAGCAGCCAAGATATGGGGAGCAATCAGCCCCAGCATTTT. Translated: CASSQDMGSNQPQHF.

In its sample, this clonotype ranks as medium-sized. The rearrangement uses TRBV2 and TRBJ2-3; TRBD2 aligns across 9 bases. Germline values: CDR1 SNHLY, CDR2 FYNNEI. CDR3 length: 13 residues. With V trimmed by 6 bases and J by 8 bases, 6 bases remained unmatched. The CDR3 spells CASSLGLASTQYF. The CDR3 DNA reads TGTGCCAGCAGCCTCGGACTAGCGAGTACGCAGTATTTT. Full variable domain (missing parts from reference TRBV2 and TRBJ2-3): EPEVTQTPSHQVTQMGQEVILRCVPISNHLYFYWYRQILGQKVEFLVSFYNNEISEKSEIFDDQFSVERPDGSNFTLKIRSTKLEDSAMYFCASSLGLASTQYFGPGTRLTVL.

By share, this clonotype ranks as medium-sized. The chain couples TRBV20-1 to TRBJ2-7; weak D call: TRBD1 (6 bases). Germline CDR1 is DFQATT and CDR2 is SNEGSKA (reference sequence). V lost 4 bases and J lost 5, with 15 bases in between. The CDR3 extends over 13 amino acids. The CDR3 reads CSATKGEKDEQYF. The CDR3 DNA reads as TGCAGTGCTACCAAGGGGGAGAAGGACGAGCAGTACTTC.

This clonotype is classed as medium-sized. V is TRBV7-2 and J is TRBJ2-1, with 9 bases lining up with TRBD1. The length of the CDR3 is 14 residues. CDR1 is SGHTA and CDR2 is FQGNSA in the germline V gene. V was pared by 6 bases and J by 10 bases, with 10 bases of the junction left unmatched. As DNA, the CDR3 is TGTGCCAGCAGAGAGGACAGGGGCACTTGGGAGCAGTTCTTC. Amino acids: CASREDRGTWEQFF.

A word on this clonotype: This could be a read error, since a much larger clone is one nucleotide away. The rearrangement joins TRBV7-6 to TRBJ1-1; perhaps TRBD1 as D (5 bases). The CDR3 consists of 14 residues. Germline values: CDR1 SGHVS, CDR2 FNYEAQ. This CDR3 is CASSLGDLNTEAVF. Written as DNA, the CDR3 is TGTGCCAGCAGCTTGGGGGACCTAAACACTGAAGCTGTCTTT.

This sequence joins TRBV5-4 and TRBJ2-1, with TRBD2 matching over 7 bases. Germline V gene data show CDR1 as SGHNT and CDR2 as YYREEE (reference sequence). The CDR3 covers 17 residues. Germline trimming cut 4 bases from V and 7 bases from J; bases unmatched to any gene: 17. CDR3 nucleotides: TGTGCCAGCAGCCCCGTATTTTGGGGAGGGGACCTAAATGAGCAGTTCTTC. It encodes CASSPVFWGGDLNEQFF.

This clonotype appeared a few times. The J gene is TRBJ2-7, the V gene TRBV9, with 8 bases aligning to TRBD2. The junction had 9 bases not matched to a gene; V was cut back by 3 bases and J by 7 bases. The CDR3 is 14 residues long. CDR1 SGDLS and CDR2 YYNGEE come from the germline V gene. The CDR3 spells CASSASGGLEEQYF. For the CDR3, the DNA is TGTGCCAGCAGCGCCAGTGGGGGACTAGAGGAGCAGTACTTC.

By sample fraction, this clonotype is medium-sized. The chain uses TRBV4-3 and TRBJ2-1, with TRBD2 matching 12 bases. The CDR3 extends over 19 amino acids. V lost 1 base, J lost 5 bases, and 12 bases stayed unmatched. Germline V gene data show CDR1 as LGHNA and CDR2 as YSLEER. In DNA form, the CDR3 reads TGCGCCAGCAGCCAAGCGTTGGCTAGCGGGAGGGGATGGGACAATGAGCAGTTCTTC. It yields the protein CASSQALASGRGWDNEQFF.

By share, this clonotype counts as medium-sized. The chain recombines TRBV4-2 with TRBJ2-1; TRBD2 might be the D (5 bases). Germline CDR1 reads LGHNA; CDR2 reads YNFKEQ. The CDR3 is 16 residues long. Trimming shortened V by 2 bases and J by 6 bases, and 17 bases separated the two germline ends. The CDR3 spells CASSQRFGFSGNEQFF. The CDR3 DNA reads TGTGCCAGCAGCCAACGATTTGGGTTCAGCGGCAATGAGCAGTTCTTC.

By sample fraction, this clonotype is medium-sized. V is TRBV5-1 and J is TRBJ2-2; 9 bases map to TRBD1. The CDR3 is made up of 15 amino acids. Per the germline V gene, CDR1 is SGHRS and CDR2 is YFSETQ. The ends lost 0 bases at V and 5 bases at J; junction bases unmatched: 2. The DNA of the CDR3 is TGCGCCAGCAGCTTGGACAGGGGGCAGACCGGGGAGCTGTTTTTT. It specifies CASSLDRGQTGELFF. Full variable domain (missing parts from reference TRBV5-1 and TRBJ2-2): KAGVTQTPRYLIKTRGQQVTLSCSPISGHRSVSWYQQTPGQGLQFLFEYFSETQRNKGNFPGRFSGRQFSNSRSEMNVSTLELGDSALYLCASSLDRGQTGELFFGEGSRLTVL.

The chain employs TRBV27 and TRBJ2-2; 7 bases are shared with TRBD2. The CDR3 extends over 13 amino acids. V was pared by 3 bases and J by 6 bases, with 1 base of the junction left unmatched. Germline V gene sequence: CDR1 MNHEY, CDR2 SMNVEV (reference sequence). CDR3 residues: CASSFTSAGELFF. CDR3 nucleotides: TGTGCCAGCAGTTTCACTAGCGCCGGGGAGCTGTTTTTT.